This T cell receptor (beta chain) comes out of a study of blood T cell repertoires in COVID-19. Study information: Samples of COVID-19 (acute and convalescent) were obtained from the United States, Italy and Spain. From T cells, B-cell-depleted T cells, or PBMCs came the material, which was cDNA or gDNA.

Under the authors' procedure: Estimation of nucleated cell counts was performed using reference gene primer amplification. Profiled with immunoSEQ multiplex PCR; TCRdb holds only in-frame clones, not every one. Clone size and V and J calls were adopted from that table, with D and trimming inferred from the DNA. The top ten hold 0.9% to 1.5% of the sample, which has more than 300,000 clones, about 88% seen once. The CDR3 totals 13 residues. V was pared by 1 base and J by 8 bases, with 11 bases between. Cohort assignment relied on participant-reported clinical history. This sequence joins TRBV12-3 or TRBV12-4 and TRBJ1-2, with a possible D match to TRBD1 (6 bases). The sequence was collected from a woman aged 18-30 years who had recovered from COVID-19. The sequenced material came from PBMCs or T cells enriched from blood (not recorded which). The CDR3 nucleotides are TGTGCCAGCAGTTTAGTGGGGGCGCGGGGCTACACCTTC. Its protein is CASSLVGARGYTF.